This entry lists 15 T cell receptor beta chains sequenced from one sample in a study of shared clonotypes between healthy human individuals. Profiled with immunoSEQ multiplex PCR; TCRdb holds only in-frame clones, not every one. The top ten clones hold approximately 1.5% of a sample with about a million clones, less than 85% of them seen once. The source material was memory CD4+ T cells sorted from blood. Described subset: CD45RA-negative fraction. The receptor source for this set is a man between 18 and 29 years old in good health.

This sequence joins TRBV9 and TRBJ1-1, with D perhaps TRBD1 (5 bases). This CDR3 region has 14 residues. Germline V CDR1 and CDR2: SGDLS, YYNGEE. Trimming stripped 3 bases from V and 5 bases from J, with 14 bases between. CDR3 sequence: CASSGTGGLTEAFF. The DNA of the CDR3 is TGTGCCAGCAGCGGAACGGGGGGGTTGACTGAAGCTTTCTTT. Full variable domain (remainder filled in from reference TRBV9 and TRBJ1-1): DSGVTQTPKHLITATGQRVTLRCSPRSGDLSVYWYQQSLDQGLQFLIQYYNGEERAKGNILERFSAQQFPDLHSELNLSSLELGDSALYFCASSGTGGLTEAFFGQGTRLTVV.

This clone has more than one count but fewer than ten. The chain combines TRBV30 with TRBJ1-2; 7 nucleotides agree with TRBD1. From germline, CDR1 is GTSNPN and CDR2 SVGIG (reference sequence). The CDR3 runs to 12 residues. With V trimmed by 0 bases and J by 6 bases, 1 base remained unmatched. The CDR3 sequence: CAWSVQGHGYTF. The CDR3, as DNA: TGTGCCTGGAGTGTACAGGGGCATGGCTACACCTTC.

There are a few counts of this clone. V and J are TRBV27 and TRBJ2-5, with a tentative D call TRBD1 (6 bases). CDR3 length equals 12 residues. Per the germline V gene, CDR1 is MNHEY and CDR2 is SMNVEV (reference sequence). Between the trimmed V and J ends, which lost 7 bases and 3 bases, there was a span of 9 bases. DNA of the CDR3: TGTGCCAGCATGGACAGCGAAGAGACCCAGTACTTC. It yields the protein CASMDSEETQYF.

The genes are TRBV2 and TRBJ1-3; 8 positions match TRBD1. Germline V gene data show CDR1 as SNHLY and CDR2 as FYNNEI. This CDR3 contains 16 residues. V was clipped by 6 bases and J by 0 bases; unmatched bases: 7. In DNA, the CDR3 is TGTGCCAGCAGCGTGAAAGGGACAGGCTCTGGAAACACCATATATTTT. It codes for CASSVKGTGSGNTIYF.

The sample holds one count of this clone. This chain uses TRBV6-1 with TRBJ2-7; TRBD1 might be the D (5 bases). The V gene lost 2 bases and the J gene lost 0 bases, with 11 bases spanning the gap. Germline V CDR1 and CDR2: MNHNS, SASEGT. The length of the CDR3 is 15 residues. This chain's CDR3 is CASSELQGHSYEQYF. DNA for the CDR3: TGTGCCAGCAGTGAATTGCAGGGTCACTCCTACGAGCAGTACTTC.

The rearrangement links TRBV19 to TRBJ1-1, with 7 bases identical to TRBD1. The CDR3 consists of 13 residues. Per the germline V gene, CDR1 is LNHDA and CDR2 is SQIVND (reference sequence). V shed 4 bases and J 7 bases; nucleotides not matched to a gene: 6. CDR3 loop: CASSRTGTVEAFF. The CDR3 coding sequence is TGTGCCAGTAGTAGGACCGGGACAGTTGAAGCTTTCTTT.

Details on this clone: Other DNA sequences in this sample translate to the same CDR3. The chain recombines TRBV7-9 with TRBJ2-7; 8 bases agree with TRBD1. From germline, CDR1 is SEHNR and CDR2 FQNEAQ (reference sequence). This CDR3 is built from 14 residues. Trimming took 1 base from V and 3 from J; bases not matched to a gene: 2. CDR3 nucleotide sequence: TGTGCCAGCAGCTTAGGAGGACAGGGCTACGAGCAGTACTTC. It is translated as CASSLGGQGYEQYF.

CDR3 loop: CASSQDFDNEQFF. CDR3 DNA sequence: TGCGCCAGCAGCCAAGACTTCGACAATGAGCAGTTCTTC. The V and J genes are TRBV4-3 and TRBJ2-1; D unclear. Trimming removed 0 bases from V and 5 bases from J, with 5 bases in between. The CDR3 covers 13 residues. CDR1 and CDR2 from the germline V gene are LGHNA and YSLEER.

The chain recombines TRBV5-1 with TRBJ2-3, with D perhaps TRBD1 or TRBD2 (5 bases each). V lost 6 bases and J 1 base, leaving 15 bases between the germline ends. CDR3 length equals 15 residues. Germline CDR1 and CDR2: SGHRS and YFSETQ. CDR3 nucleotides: TGCGCCAGCACCTCGGGGTCCAGGGGCACAGATACGCAGTATTTT. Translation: CASTSGSRGTDTQYF.

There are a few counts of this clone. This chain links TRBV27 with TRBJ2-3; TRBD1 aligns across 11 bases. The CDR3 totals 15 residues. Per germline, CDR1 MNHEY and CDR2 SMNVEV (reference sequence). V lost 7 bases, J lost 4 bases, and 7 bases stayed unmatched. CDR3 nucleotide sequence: TGTGCCAGCACTAGACCGGACAGGGGGCCAGATACGCAGTATTTT. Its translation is CASTRPDRGPDTQYF.

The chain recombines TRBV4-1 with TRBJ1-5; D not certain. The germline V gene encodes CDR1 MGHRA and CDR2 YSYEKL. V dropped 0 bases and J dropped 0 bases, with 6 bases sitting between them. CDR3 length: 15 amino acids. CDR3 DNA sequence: TGCGCCAGCAGCCAAGAAGGTAGTAGCAATCAGCCCCAGCATTTT. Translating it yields CASSQEGSSNQPQHF.

The CDR3 protein is CASSSQRGQDYEQYF. CDR3 coding DNA: TGTGCCAGCAGTTCCCAAAGAGGACAGGATTACGAGCAGTACTTC. The rearrangement links TRBV6-1 to TRBJ2-7; 7 positions agree with TRBD1. V lost 5 bases and J lost 4; bases outside the gene matches: 11. CDR3 length: 15 residues. Per the germline V gene, CDR1 is MNHNS and CDR2 is SASEGT.

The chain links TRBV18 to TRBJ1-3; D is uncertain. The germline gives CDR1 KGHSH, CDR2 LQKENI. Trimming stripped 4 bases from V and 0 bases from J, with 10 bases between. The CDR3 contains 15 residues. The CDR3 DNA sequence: TGTGCCAGCTCACGGGCGGTGGACTCTGGAAACACCATATATTTT. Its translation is CASSRAVDSGNTIYF.

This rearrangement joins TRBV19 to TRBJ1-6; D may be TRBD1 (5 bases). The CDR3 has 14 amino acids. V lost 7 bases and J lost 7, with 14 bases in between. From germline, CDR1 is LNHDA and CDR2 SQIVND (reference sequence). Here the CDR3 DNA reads TGTGCCAGTAACCGCCGGGGCGCGAATTCACCCCTCCACTTT. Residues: CASNRRGANSPLHF.

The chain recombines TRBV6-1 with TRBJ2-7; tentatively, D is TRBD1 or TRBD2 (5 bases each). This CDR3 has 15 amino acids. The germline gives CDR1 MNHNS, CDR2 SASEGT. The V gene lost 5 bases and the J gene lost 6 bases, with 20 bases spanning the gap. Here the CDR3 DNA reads TGTGCCAGCAGTTCCACGGGACGGCGGAAATCCGAGCAGTACTTC. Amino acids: CASSSTGRRKSEQYF.